These 13 T cell receptor beta chains came from one sample sequenced in a study of shared clonotypes between healthy human individuals. Generated by immunoSEQ multiplex PCR, the TCRdb table keeps only in-frame clones and is missing some. In the table there are 950,000 to 1,100,000 clones, approximately 68% of which are singletons. The sequencing sample was made of memory CD4+ T cells sorted from blood. The subset: CD45RA-negative fraction. These receptors came from a man younger than 30 in good health.

The rearrangement joins TRBV15 to TRBJ2-2; 12 nucleotides match TRBD2. In germline, CDR1 is LNHNV, CDR2 YYDKDF (reference sequence). The junction had 3 bases not matched to a gene; V was cut back by 3 bases and J by 4 bases. The length of the CDR3 is 16 residues. As DNA, the CDR3 is TGTGCCACCAGCAGCGGGACTAGCGGGTTCACCGGGGAGCTGTTTTTT. This codes for CATSSGTSGFTGELFF.

The chain joins TRBV6-4 to TRBJ2-1, with D hard to call. Germline V gene data show CDR1 as MRHNA and CDR2 as SNTAGT. The CDR3 runs to 13 residues. V lost 3 bases and J lost 9, with 12 bases in between. The CDR3 bases are TGTGCCAGCAGTGAAAGGCCCTTGCGTGAGCAGTTCTTC. Encoded protein: CASSERPLREQFF.

This chain uses TRBV4-3 with TRBJ1-6, with 7 bases matching TRBD1. After removal of 3 bases from V and 7 bases from J, the junction contained 9 bases not matched to a gene. The CDR3 runs to 16 residues. CDR1 LGHNA and CDR2 YSLEER come from the germline V gene. CDR3 residues: CASSQATDRPNSPLHF. CDR3 nucleotides: TGCGCCAGCAGCCAGGCTACGGACAGGCCCAATTCACCCCTCCACTTT.

The CDR3 nucleotides are TGTGCCAGCAGTGAAGAAACTCTCTCCTACGAGCAGTACTTC. This sequence encodes CASSEETLSYEQYF. This chain connects TRBV2 to TRBJ2-7; no clear D gene. CDR1 and CDR2 (germline): SNHLY, FYNNEI. The CDR3 covers 14 residues. V was trimmed by 1 base and J by 0 bases, leaving 7 bases between them.

This clone is medium-sized within its sample. The chain couples TRBV18 to TRBJ1-1; weak D call: TRBD1 (5 bases). CDR1 is KGHSH, CDR2 LQKENI, per germline. The CDR3 length is 12 residues. V lost 6 bases, J lost 8 bases, and 13 bases lay in between. The CDR3, as DNA: TGTGCCAGCTCCCCTTTAGGGGAAGAAGCTTTCTTT. Its protein product is CASSPLGEEAFF. The complete variable domain, with remaining parts taken from reference TRBV18 and TRBJ1-1, reads NAGVMQNPRHLVRRRGQEARLRCSPMKGHSHVYWYRQLPEEGLKFMVYLQKENIIDESGMPKERFSAEFPKEGPSILRIQQVVRGDSAAYFCASSPLGEEAFFGQGTRLTVV.

This clone was counted a single time. The chain uses TRBV28 and TRBJ2-1, with 9 bases matching TRBD1. The CDR3 has 14 amino acids. Germline-derived CDR1 and CDR2 are MDHEN and SYDVKM. Losses at the gene ends were 6 bases for V and 9 bases for J; bases not matched to a gene: 9. CDR3 in amino acids: CASRYRGQFGEQFF. CDR3 in DNA: TGTGCCAGCAGGTACAGGGGGCAGTTCGGTGAGCAGTTCTTC.

The chain uses TRBV27 and TRBJ1-4; TRBD1 matches 7 bases. The J segment lost 7 bases and the V segment lost 7 bases, leaving 12 bases of the junction unmatched. The CDR3 sequence is 15 residues long. CDR1 and CDR2 from the germline V gene are MNHEY and SMNVEV (reference sequence). The chain's CDR3 is CASKFMGQLFEKLFF. DNA of the CDR3: TGTGCCAGCAAATTTATGGGACAGCTATTTGAAAAACTGTTTTTT. The complete variable domain, with remaining parts taken from reference TRBV27 and TRBJ1-4, reads EAQVTQNPRYLITVTGKKLTVTCSQNMNHEYMSWYRQDPGLGLRQIYYSMNVEVTDKGDVPEGYKVSRKEKRNFPLILESPSPNQTSLYFCASKFMGQLFEKLFFGSGTQLSVL.

The rearrangement joins TRBV5-1 to TRBJ2-3, with D possibly called TRBD1 or TRBD2 (6 bases each). Germline lookup yields CDR1 SGHRS and CDR2 YFSETQ. The CDR3 loop spans 15 amino acids. The germline V and J ends were trimmed by 2 bases and 5 bases, with 15 bases remaining between them. The CDR3 nucleotides read TGCGCCAGCAGCTTCCGAGGGGGGCCCGGAGATACGCAGTATTTT. Its translation: CASSFRGGPGDTQYF.

The V gene is TRBV6-1, the J gene TRBJ2-6, with D possibly TRBD2 on 6 matching bases. The germline gives CDR1 MNHNS, CDR2 SASEGT. Trimming cost V 2 bases and J 2 bases, with 10 bases left between them. This CDR3 is built from 16 residues. CDR3 sequence reads: CASSESRGAGANVLTF. DNA for the CDR3: TGTGCCAGCAGTGAATCTCGCGGGGCTGGGGCCAACGTCCTGACTTTC.

This sequence joins TRBV11-2 and TRBJ1-2, with D possibly matching TRBD1 (5 bases). Deletions cut 6 bases from V and 3 bases from J, with 20 bases between. The CDR3 sequence is 16 residues long. CDR1 and CDR2 (germline): SGHAT, FQNNGV. CDR3 region: CASSNQRGGYHYGYTF. The CDR3 region has the DNA TGTGCCAGCAGTAATCAACGGGGGGGGTACCACTATGGCTACACCTTC.

Regarding this clone: This same CDR3 is encoded by further DNA sequences in the sample. CDR3 in amino acids: CASSMHGIHYGYTF. Written as DNA, the CDR3 is TGTGCCAGTAGTATGCACGGGATACACTATGGCTACACCTTC. This chain links TRBV19 with TRBJ1-2; D unresolved. Between the trimmed V and J ends, which lost 3 bases and 3 bases, there was a span of 11 bases. Germline V CDR1 and CDR2: LNHDA, SQIVND (reference sequence). The CDR3 contains 14 residues.

The chain uses TRBV10-3 and TRBJ2-7, with D possibly TRBD2 on 5 matching bases. The CDR3 consists of 13 residues. Trimming shortened V by 6 bases and J by 3 bases, and 12 bases separated the two germline ends. Germline CDR1 and CDR2: ENHRY and SYGVKD. The DNA of the CDR3 is TGTGCCATCAGCACACCGGGATTCTACGAGCAGTACTTC. Translating it yields CAISTPGFYEQYF.

This clone showed up just once. The genes are TRBV14 and TRBJ1-2, with 9 bases matching TRBD1. The trim removed 1 base at V and 7 bases at J, leaving 10 bases unmatched. The CDR3 totals 16 residues. Per germline, CDR1 SGHDN and CDR2 FVKESK. CDR3 sequence reads: CASSQGGTGGRLGYTF. CDR3 in DNA: TGTGCCAGCAGCCAAGGAGGAACAGGGGGCAGGCTTGGCTACACCTTC. Complete variable domain (other parts from reference TRBV14 and TRBJ1-2): EAGVTQFPSHSVIEKGQTVTLRCDPISGHDNLYWYRRVMGKEIKFLLHFVKESKQDESGMPNNRFLAERTGGTYSTLKVQPAELEDSGVYFCASSQGGTGGRLGYTFGSGTRLTVV.